This entry describes one T cell receptor (beta chain). TCRdb re-called the 5' RACE reads; one entry per CDR3 protein, DNA not given. This repertoire includes about 160,000 distinct CDR3 sequences. The CDR3 spans 15 residues. Germline CDR1 reads DFQATT; CDR2 reads SNEGSKA (reference sequence). This specimen comes from a study of monozygotic twins with inflammatory bowel disease. This chain links TRBV20-1 with TRBJ1-5. The origin of this receptor is a human donor with ulcerative colitis or Crohn's disease, or a healthy co-twin of an affected twin (not recorded which). Sequenced material: blood. This CDR3 is CSARDRQQSNQPQHF.